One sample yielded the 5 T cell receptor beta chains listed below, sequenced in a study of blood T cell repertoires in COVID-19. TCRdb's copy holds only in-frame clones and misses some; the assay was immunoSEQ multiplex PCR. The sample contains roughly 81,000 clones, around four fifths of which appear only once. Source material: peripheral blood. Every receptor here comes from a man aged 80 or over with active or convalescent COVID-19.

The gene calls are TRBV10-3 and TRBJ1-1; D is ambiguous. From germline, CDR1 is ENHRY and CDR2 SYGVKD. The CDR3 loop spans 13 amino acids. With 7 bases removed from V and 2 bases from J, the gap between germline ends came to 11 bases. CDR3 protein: CAIKPNDNTEAFF. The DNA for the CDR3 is TGTGCCATCAAGCCGAACGATAACACTGAAGCTTTCTTT.

The CDR3 loop is CASRGGQGREKLFF. CDR3 bases: TGTGCCAGCAGGGGGGGACAGGGACGGGAAAAACTGTTTTTT. The J gene is TRBJ1-4, the V gene TRBV2; TRBD1 agrees at 9 bases. Germline V gene lookup returns CDR1 SNHLY and CDR2 FYNNEI. This CDR3 has 14 residues. With V trimmed by 6 bases and J by 8 bases, 7 bases remained unmatched.

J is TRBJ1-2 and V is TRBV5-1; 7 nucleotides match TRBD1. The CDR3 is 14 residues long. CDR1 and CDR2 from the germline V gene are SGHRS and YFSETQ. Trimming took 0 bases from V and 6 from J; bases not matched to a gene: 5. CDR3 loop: CASSLDGTVDGYTF. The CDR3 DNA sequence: TGCGCCAGCAGCTTGGACGGGACAGTTGATGGCTACACCTTC.

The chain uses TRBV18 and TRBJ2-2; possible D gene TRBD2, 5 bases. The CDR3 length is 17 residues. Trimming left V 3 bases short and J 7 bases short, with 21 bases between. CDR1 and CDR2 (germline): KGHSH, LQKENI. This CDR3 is CASSPGNPPGSGGELFF. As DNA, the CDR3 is TGTGCCAGCTCACCTGGGAACCCCCCGGGCAGCGGCGGGGAGCTGTTTTTT.

CDR3 sequence reads: CASGMGLGNYEQYF. CDR3 in DNA: TGTGCCAGTGGAATGGGGCTGGGGAACTACGAGCAGTACTTC. This sequence joins TRBV19 and TRBJ2-7; possible D gene TRBD1, 5 bases. CDR3 length equals 14 residues. Germline assignment: CDR1 LNHDA and CDR2 SQIVND (reference sequence). Trimming stripped 8 bases from V and 3 bases from J, with 17 bases between.